A selection of T cell receptor beta chains follows, all from one sample in a study of early T cells in non-severe SARS-CoV-2 infection. Using its own MiXCR run on the 5' RACE reads, TCRdb lists one record per CDR3 protein. The profile shows just under 65,000 distinct CDR3 sequences, 8% to 9% of them singletons. Here the sequenced sample was whole blood, taken at baseline. The receptors stem from an adult who was a healthcare worker with PCR-confirmed SARS-CoV-2 infection or an uninfected control (not recorded which). The CDR3 runs from the conserved cysteine through the conserved F or W. Each record gives: CDR3 DNA, CDR3 protein, D gene, V gene, J gene, clone size. The D gene is left open where the match is weak. Expanded clones get a size class; other rows say once, few or many, or leave the size out.

DNA: TGCAGCGCCCGGAGGGGCCTAGCGGGTAATGAGCAGTTCTTC
CDR3: CSARRGLAGNEQFF
D: TRBD2
V: TRBV29-1
J: TRBJ2-1
size: -

DNA: TGTGCCACCGGGAGGACCACAGATACGCAGTATTTT
CDR3: CATGRTTDTQYF
D: TRBD2
V: TRBV6-2/TRBV6-3
J: TRBJ2-3
size: -

DNA: TGCAGTGCTAGACCCAGGGACAGGGGCCTTTATGGCTACACCTTC
CDR3: CSARPRDRGLYGYTF
D: TRBD1
V: TRBV20-1
J: TRBJ1-2
size: -

DNA: TGTGCCAGCAGCTCGGATTCGGACGGGCGATACGAGCAGTACTTC
CDR3: CASSSDSDGRYEQYF
D: -
V: TRBV11-2
J: TRBJ2-7
size: many

DNA: TGTGCCAGCAGTCTACCCAGTCGGGTGAACACTGAAGCTTTCTTT
CDR3: CASSLPSRVNTEAFF
D: -
V: TRBV6-1
J: TRBJ1-1
size: many

DNA: TGTGCCAGCAGCCCGGGAGGATCAGATACGCAGTATTTT
CDR3: CASSPGGSDTQYF
D: TRBD2
V: TRBV7-8
J: TRBJ2-3
size: many

DNA: TGTGCCAGCAGCTTAGTAGGATCTCTATCCGCCGATACGCAGTATTTT
CDR3: CASSLVGSLSADTQYF
D: -
V: TRBV7-2
J: TRBJ2-3
size: few

DNA: TGTGCCAGCAGCTTAATCGGCGGGCCCTCCTACAATGAGCAGTTCTTC
CDR3: CASSLIGGPSYNEQFF
D: -
V: TRBV11-2
J: TRBJ2-1
size: -

DNA: TGTGCCTGGAGTAAGAACACCCACGAGCAGTACTTC
CDR3: CAWSKNTHEQYF
D: -
V: TRBV30
J: TRBJ2-7
size: many

DNA: TGTGCCAGCAGTTCCCCGGGGCCCGAGCAGTACTTC
CDR3: CASSSPGPEQYF
D: -
V: TRBV12-3/TRBV12-4
J: TRBJ2-7
size: -

DNA: TGTGCCAGCAGCCCCTTAGGAGCGGGAGTAGAGACCCAGTACTTC
CDR3: CASSPLGAGVETQYF
D: TRBD2
V: TRBV9
J: TRBJ2-5
size: few

DNA: TGTGCCAGCAGCCTGGCCAACGTCCTGACTTTC
CDR3: CASSLANVLTF
D: -
V: TRBV5-5
J: TRBJ2-6
size: many

DNA: TGTGCCAGCAGTTACGGCCGGTCGCAATGGTACTTC
CDR3: CASSYGRSQWYF
D: -
V: TRBV6-2/TRBV6-3
J: TRBJ2-5
size: -

DNA: TGTGCCAGCTCACCCAGGGGGTTCGCCTACAATGAGCAGTTCTTC
CDR3: CASSPRGFAYNEQFF
D: TRBD1
V: TRBV18
J: TRBJ2-1
size: many

DNA: TGTGCCAGCAGTCCTCTCGCGGGCTCCTACAATGAGCAGTTCTTC
CDR3: CASSPLAGSYNEQFF
D: -
V: TRBV6-4
J: TRBJ2-1
size: many

DNA: TGTGCCAGCAGCTTGGCTTCCGGGAGCAATGAGCAGTTCTTC
CDR3: CASSLASGSNEQFF
D: -
V: TRBV5-4
J: TRBJ2-1
size: -

DNA: TGCGCCAGCAGCTTGGGGGACAGGGCTGAAGCTTTCTTT
CDR3: CASSLGDRAEAFF
D: TRBD1
V: TRBV5-1
J: TRBJ1-1
size: few

DNA: TGTGCCAGCAGCCAATGGGGGACGGAAACTTCCTATGGCTACACCTTC
CDR3: CASSQWGTETSYGYTF
D: -
V: TRBV3-1
J: TRBJ1-2
size: few

DNA: TGCGCCAGCGCCCCCGGGAGTGGCAGGGTTTATGGAAACACCATATATTTT
CDR3: CASAPGSGRVYGNTIYF
D: -
V: TRBV5-1
J: TRBJ1-3
size: few

DNA: TGTGCCAGCAGCTCACCGGGACTAAGGGAGCAGTACTTC
CDR3: CASSSPGLREQYF
D: TRBD2
V: TRBV7-9
J: TRBJ2-7
size: few

DNA: TGCAGTGCCACCCCGACCACAGATACGCAGTATTTT
CDR3: CSATPTTDTQYF
D: -
V: TRBV20-1
J: TRBJ2-3
size: many

DNA: TGTGCCAGCAGCGAAGTGTGGGCCAATCAGCCCCAGCATTTT
CDR3: CASSEVWANQPQHF
D: -
V: TRBV7-2
J: TRBJ1-5
size: -

DNA: TGTGCCAGCTCATCCGGGACAGGGTTTGGCAATGAGCAGTTCTTC
CDR3: CASSSGTGFGNEQFF
D: TRBD1
V: TRBV18
J: TRBJ2-1
size: few

DNA: TGCAGCGTTGTGGGGGACAATGAGCAGTTCTTC
CDR3: CSVVGDNEQFF
D: -
V: TRBV29-1
J: TRBJ2-1
size: -

DNA: TGTGCCAGCAGTTTAAAGTTCTATGAGCAGTTCTTC
CDR3: CASSLKFYEQFF
D: -
V: TRBV12-3/TRBV12-4
J: TRBJ2-1
size: -

DNA: TGCGCCAGCAGCTTGGCACACCCGAACACTGAAGCTTTCTTT
CDR3: CASSLAHPNTEAFF
D: -
V: TRBV5-1
J: TRBJ1-1
size: few

DNA: TGTGCCAGCAGGAGGGACACTCCTAGCACAGATACGCAGTATTTT
CDR3: CASRRDTPSTDTQYF
D: -
V: TRBV5-5
J: TRBJ2-3
size: -

DNA: TGTGCCACCAGCAGTTTGAGGGGCAATGAGCAGTTCTTC
CDR3: CATSSLRGNEQFF
D: -
V: TRBV15
J: TRBJ2-1
size: -

DNA: TGTGCCAGCAGCCAAGCCCTTCAGGGGGCCTACGAGCAGTACTTC
CDR3: CASSQALQGAYEQYF
D: TRBD1
V: TRBV4-2
J: TRBJ2-7
size: -

DNA: TGTGCCAGCAGCAGAGGGGGGGAAGAGACCCAGTACTTC
CDR3: CASSRGGEETQYF
D: -
V: TRBV11-2
J: TRBJ2-5
size: few

DNA: TGCGCCAGCAGCCAAGGGACTAGCCTTGGCGATGAGCAGTTCTTC
CDR3: CASSQGTSLGDEQFF
D: TRBD2
V: TRBV4-3
J: TRBJ2-1
size: few

DNA: TGTGCCAGCAGTTTTGCGAAGCGGGGGACTGAAGCTTTCTTT
CDR3: CASSFAKRGTEAFF
D: -
V: TRBV12-3/TRBV12-4
J: TRBJ1-1
size: many

DNA: TGCAGTGCTAGACCCTTACAGGGGGCGCGATCAACTAATGAAAAACTGTTTTTT
CDR3: CSARPLQGARSTNEKLFF
D: TRBD1
V: TRBV20-1
J: TRBJ1-4
size: few

DNA: TGTGCCAGCACCACCGGGACAGGGGGGAACACTGAAGCTTTCTTT
CDR3: CASTTGTGGNTEAFF
D: TRBD1
V: TRBV12-3/TRBV12-4
J: TRBJ1-1
size: -

DNA: TGCAGTGCTAGAAAAACAGGGCCAGAGACCCAGTACTTC
CDR3: CSARKTGPETQYF
D: -
V: TRBV20-1
J: TRBJ2-5
size: -

DNA: TGTGCCAGCAGCTCCGAGACTAGCGGGAGGCTTGACGAGCAGTACTTC
CDR3: CASSSETSGRLDEQYF
D: TRBD2
V: TRBV7-6
J: TRBJ2-7
size: -

DNA: TGTGCCAGCAGTTTATCTTACGGCGTGTATCTGGAATTTGGGCGTTACGAGCAGTACTTC
CDR3: CASSLSYGVYLEFGRYEQYF
D: -
V: TRBV12-3/TRBV12-4
J: TRBJ2-7
size: many

DNA: TGTGCCAGCAGCTTAGGACCTATAGCGGGAGGGTCGGATGAGCAGTTCTTC
CDR3: CASSLGPIAGGSDEQFF
D: TRBD2
V: TRBV11-1
J: TRBJ2-1
size: many

DNA: TGCGCCAGCAGCCAAGTGGGCAGGGGGCAAGAGACCCAGTACTTC
CDR3: CASSQVGRGQETQYF
D: TRBD1
V: TRBV4-3
J: TRBJ2-5
size: many

DNA: TGTGCCAGCAGCCCGGACAGCTACTACAATGAGCAGTTCTTC
CDR3: CASSPDSYYNEQFF
D: -
V: TRBV28
J: TRBJ2-1
size: many

DNA: TGCGCCAGCAGCTTGAGGGGGGATCTGGACACTGAAGCTTTCTTT
CDR3: CASSLRGDLDTEAFF
D: -
V: TRBV5-1
J: TRBJ1-1
size: few

DNA: TGTGCCAGCAGCTCTACGTTGACAGGGATTACGGACATTCAGTACTTC
CDR3: CASSSTLTGITDIQYF
D: TRBD1
V: TRBV7-9
J: TRBJ2-4
size: many

DNA: TGTGCCAGCAGTGGAAATAATTCACCCCTCCACTTT
CDR3: CASSGNNSPLHF
D: -
V: TRBV12-3/TRBV12-4
J: TRBJ1-6
size: few

DNA: TGTGCCAGCAGCTCCACAGGGGGCCTATTTCAGCCCCAGCATTTT
CDR3: CASSSTGGLFQPQHF
D: TRBD1
V: TRBV28
J: TRBJ1-5
size: -

DNA: TGTGCCAGCAGCAACCGGGTAGATTACGAGCAGTACTTC
CDR3: CASSNRVDYEQYF
D: -
V: TRBV21-1
J: TRBJ2-7
size: -

DNA: TGTGCCAGCAGCACGCAGGGCTACGAGCAGTACTTC
CDR3: CASSTQGYEQYF
D: -
V: TRBV7-9
J: TRBJ2-7
size: -

DNA: TGTGCCAGCAGCTGGGTCGGATCGGTCTCCTACAATGAGCAGTTCTTC
CDR3: CASSWVGSVSYNEQFF
D: -
V: TRBV7-9
J: TRBJ2-1
size: -

DNA: TGTGCCAGCTCACCGACCCCCACTAGCACAGATCCGCAGTATTTT
CDR3: CASSPTPTSTDPQYF
D: -
V: TRBV18
J: TRBJ2-3
size: -

DNA: TGTGCCAGCAGACGACTAGCGGGAGGTTGGGAGCAGTACTTC
CDR3: CASRRLAGGWEQYF
D: TRBD2
V: TRBV12-3/TRBV12-4
J: TRBJ2-7
size: -

DNA: TGTGCCAGCAGTTATAGAGCGGCCACCCAAGAGACCCAGTACTTC
CDR3: CASSYRAATQETQYF
D: -
V: TRBV6-6
J: TRBJ2-5
size: many

DNA: TGTGCCAGCAGCTTAGCGGCTAGCGGGAGTTACGAGCAGTACTTC
CDR3: CASSLAASGSYEQYF
D: TRBD2
V: TRBV7-2
J: TRBJ2-7
size: few

DNA: TGTGCCAGCAGCCCCCAGCCCCAGAGTGAGCAGTTCTTC
CDR3: CASSPQPQSEQFF
D: -
V: TRBV3-1
J: TRBJ2-1
size: -

DNA: TGTGCCAGCAGCCCCTTCCCCGGCGGGGAGCTGTTTTTT
CDR3: CASSPFPGGELFF
D: -
V: TRBV5-5
J: TRBJ2-2
size: many

DNA: TGCAGCGGTCAGGTCAATGAGCAGTTCTTC
CDR3: CSGQVNEQFF
D: -
V: TRBV29-1
J: TRBJ2-1
size: many

DNA: TGCAGCGTCGTACAGACAGGGATATTAACCTACGAGCAGTACTTC
CDR3: CSVVQTGILTYEQYF
D: TRBD1
V: TRBV29-1
J: TRBJ2-7
size: few